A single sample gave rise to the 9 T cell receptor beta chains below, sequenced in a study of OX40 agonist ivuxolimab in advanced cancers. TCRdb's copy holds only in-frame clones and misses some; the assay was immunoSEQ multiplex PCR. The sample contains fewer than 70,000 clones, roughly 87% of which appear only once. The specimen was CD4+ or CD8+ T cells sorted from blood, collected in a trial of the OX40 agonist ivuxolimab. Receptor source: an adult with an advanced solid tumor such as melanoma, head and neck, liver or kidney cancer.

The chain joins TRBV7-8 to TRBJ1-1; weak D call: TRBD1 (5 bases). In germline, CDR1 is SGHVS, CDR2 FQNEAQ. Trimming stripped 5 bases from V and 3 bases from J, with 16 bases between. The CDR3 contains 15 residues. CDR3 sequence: CASSLSPGSDTEAFF. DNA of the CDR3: TGTGCCAGCAGCCTTAGCCCAGGGTCCGACACTGAAGCTTTCTTT.

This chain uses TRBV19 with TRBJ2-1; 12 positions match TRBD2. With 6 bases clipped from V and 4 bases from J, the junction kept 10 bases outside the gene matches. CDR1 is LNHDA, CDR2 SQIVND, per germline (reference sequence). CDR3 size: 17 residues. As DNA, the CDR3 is TGTGCCAGTAGCCTCCGACTAGCGGGAGCTACGTACAATGAGCAGTTCTTC. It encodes CASSLRLAGATYNEQFF.

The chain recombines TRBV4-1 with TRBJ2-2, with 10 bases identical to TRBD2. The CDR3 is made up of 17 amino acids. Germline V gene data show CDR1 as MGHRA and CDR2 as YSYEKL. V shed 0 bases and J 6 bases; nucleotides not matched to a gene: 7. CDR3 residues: CASSQESLAGAPGELFF. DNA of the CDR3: TGCGCCAGCAGCCAAGAAAGTCTAGCGGGGGCCCCCGGGGAGCTGTTTTTT.

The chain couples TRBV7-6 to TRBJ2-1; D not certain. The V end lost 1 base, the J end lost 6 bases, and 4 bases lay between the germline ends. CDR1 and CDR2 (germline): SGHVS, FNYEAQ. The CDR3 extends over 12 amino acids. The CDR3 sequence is CASSLDSNEQFF. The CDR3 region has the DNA TGTGCCAGCAGCTTAGACAGCAATGAGCAGTTCTTC.

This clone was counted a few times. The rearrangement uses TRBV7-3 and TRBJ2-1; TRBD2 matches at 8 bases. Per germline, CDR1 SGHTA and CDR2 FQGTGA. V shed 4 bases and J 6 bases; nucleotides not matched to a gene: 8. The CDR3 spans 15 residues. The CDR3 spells CASSSLGLGSNEQFF. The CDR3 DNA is TGTGCCAGCAGCTCCCTGGGACTAGGAAGCAATGAGCAGTTCTTC. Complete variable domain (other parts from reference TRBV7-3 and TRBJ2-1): GAGVSQTPSNKVTEKGKYVELRCDPISGHTALYWYRQSLGQGPEFLIYFQGTGAADDSGLPNDRFFAVRPEGSVSTLKIQRTERGDSAVYLCASSSLGLGSNEQFFGPGTRLTVL.

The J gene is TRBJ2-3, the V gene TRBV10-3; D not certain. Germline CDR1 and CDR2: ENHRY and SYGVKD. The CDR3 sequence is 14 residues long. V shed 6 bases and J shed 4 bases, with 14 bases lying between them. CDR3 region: CAIRESSVPDTQYF. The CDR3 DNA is TGTGCCATCAGGGAAAGTAGTGTCCCAGATACGCAGTATTTT.

The CDR3, as DNA: TGCGCCAGCAGCTTTCAGGGGGAGGGTGGCTACACCTTC. Amino acid sequence: CASSFQGEGGYTF. V usage is TRBV5-1 and J usage is TRBJ1-2, with 7 bases fitting TRBD1. Trimming took 2 bases from V and 7 from J; bases not matched to a gene: 5. This CDR3 has 13 amino acids. Germline lookup yields CDR1 SGHRS and CDR2 YFSETQ. Together with reference TRBV5-1 and TRBJ1-2, the CDR3 gives the full variable domain: KAGVTQTPRYLIKTRGQQVTLSCSPISGHRSVSWYQQTPGQGLQFLFEYFSETQRNKGNFPGRFSGRQFSNSRSEMNVSTLELGDSALYLCASSFQGEGGYTFGSGTRLTVV.

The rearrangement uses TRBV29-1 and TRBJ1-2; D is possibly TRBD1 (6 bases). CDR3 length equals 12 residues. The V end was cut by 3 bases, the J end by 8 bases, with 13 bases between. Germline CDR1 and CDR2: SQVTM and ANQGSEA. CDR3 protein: CSVEDSNGGYTF. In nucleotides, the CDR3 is TGCAGCGTTGAGGACAGCAATGGGGGCTACACCTTC.

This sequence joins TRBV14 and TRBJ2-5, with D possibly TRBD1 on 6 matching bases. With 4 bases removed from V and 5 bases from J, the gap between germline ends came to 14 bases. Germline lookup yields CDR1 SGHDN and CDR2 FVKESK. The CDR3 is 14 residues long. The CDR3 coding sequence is TGTGCCAGCAGCCTTCGACAGGTTGGCGAGACCCAGTACTTC. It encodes CASSLRQVGETQYF.